Sequencing of this TCR beta chain was carried out in a study of blood T cell repertoires in COVID-19. Study in general: Whether acute or convalescent, the COVID-19 samples came from the United States, Italy and Spain. Sample material is recorded as cDNA or gDNA derived from T cells, B-cell-depleted T cells, or PBMCs.

In the original processing: Estimation of nucleated cell counts was performed using reference gene primer amplification. Only in-frame clones appear in the TCRdb table, and some are missing; sequencing was by immunoSEQ multiplex PCR. For V, J and clone size, that table is used; D and trimming come from the DNA. Here the sample spans 200,000 to 250,000 clones, approximately 90% being singletons. This CDR3 comprises 13 residues. Trimming pared 5 bases from V and 8 bases from J, leaving 15 bases between. This receptor was taken from a man aged 45-65 years with acute or convalescent COVID-19. This rearrangement joins TRBV12-3 or TRBV12-4 to TRBJ1-1; perhaps TRBD1 as D (5 bases). The sequenced sample was peripheral blood. This CDR3 is CASSAGTIGEAFF. DNA for the CDR3: TGTGCCAGCAGTGCCGGGACTATCGGGGAAGCTTTCTTT.